A single sample is the source of the 5 T cell receptor beta chains below, sequenced in a study of technical replicates of blood from a handful of donors. Some clones are missing from TCRdb's copy, which holds only in-frame ones; the method was immunoSEQ multiplex PCR. The data hold tens of thousands of clones, with around 95% observed a single time. Sequenced: T cells isolated from PBMCs. These receptor sequences come from a human donor in good health.

The chain joins TRBV7-3 to TRBJ2-2; D uncertain. This CDR3 spans 13 amino acids. Per germline, CDR1 SGHTA and CDR2 FQGTGA. V shed 2 bases and J shed 5 bases, with 6 bases lying between them. Here the CDR3 reads CASSLPSTGELFF. CDR3 coding DNA: TGTGCCAGCAGCTTACCGAGTACCGGGGAGCTGTTTTTT.

As regards this clone: The junction departs from germline at one end; a sequencing error may be responsible. The J gene is TRBJ1-1, the V gene TRBV14; 8 nucleotides align to TRBD1. Germline values: CDR1 SGHDN, CDR2 FVKESK. The CDR3 runs to 13 residues. CDR3 in amino acids: CASSQDPQGGKYF. CDR3 DNA sequence: TGTGCCAGCAGCCAAGACCCACAGGGGGGCAAATATTTT.

The chain recombines TRBV28 with TRBJ2-7, with 7 bases fitting TRBD1. The CDR3 runs to 16 residues. Germline CDR1 and CDR2: MDHEN and SYDVKM. The V and J ends lost 3 bases and 4 bases, in that order; junction bases with no gene match: 12. The CDR3 DNA reads TGTGCCAGCAGTTTGGACCTGACCGGGACAGATTACGAGCAGTACTTC. Protein: CASSLDLTGTDYEQYF.

This chain uses TRBV4-1 with TRBJ1-5, with 7 bases that match TRBD1. Germline CDR1 is MGHRA and CDR2 is YSYEKL. The CDR3 is 15 amino acids. With V trimmed by 3 bases and J by 6 bases, 8 bases remained unmatched. CDR3 DNA: TGCGCCAGCAGCCATCGACAGGGTAGTACTCAGCCCCAGCATTTT. This encodes CASSHRQGSTQPQHF.

The rearrangement joins TRBV9 to TRBJ1-1; TRBD1 aligns across 8 bases. V was pared by 3 bases and J by 7 bases, with 8 bases of the junction left unmatched. The CDR3 covers 14 residues. Germline V CDR1 and CDR2: SGDLS, YYNGEE. CDR3: CASSAINRGIEAFF. CDR3 DNA: TGTGCCAGCAGCGCGATTAACAGGGGGATTGAAGCTTTCTTT.